This T cell receptor (beta chain) is from a study of blood T cell repertoires in COVID-19. Looking at the study overall: The United States, Italy and Spain provided the acute and convalescent COVID-19 samples. T cells, B-cell-depleted T cells, or PBMCs provided the cDNA or gDNA that served as material.

TCRdb keeps only in-frame clones here, not all; method: immunoSEQ multiplex PCR. The sample consists of fewer than 250,000 clones, less than 90% of them appearing once. V gave up 3 bases and J gave up 8 bases; unmatched junction bases: 3. The CDR3 runs to 14 residues. CDR1 and CDR2 from the germline V gene are KGHDR and SFDVKD. This TCR derives from a man aged 25-45 years with acute or convalescent COVID-19. The chain has TRBV24-1 and TRBJ2-1; 10 bases line up with TRBD1. The sequenced sample consisted of peripheral blood. The CDR3 DNA follows: TGTGCCACCAGTGATACCGGGACAGGGGATGAGCAGTTCTTC. Translated, it gives CATSDTGTGDEQFF.